This entry is about one TCR beta chain. This clonotype occurred once. The specificity of this receptor is unknown. Base qualities are not at hand, and no much larger clone is one base apart. A read on its own is weak evidence. This sample stems from a study of blood T cells in healthy people across ages (dated by TCRdb to 2014 to 2015). At the level of the whole study: Template switching captured roughly one uniquely barcoded TCR beta cDNA molecule per two T cells in model experiments. Age-related changes in TCR beta repertoire diversity were measured in the study by deep sequencing normalized with unique cDNA molecular identifiers. Four age groups were formed from the donors: young (average approximately 15 years), middle-aged (approximately 40), aged (over 55) and long-lived (around 82). Donors of different ages were randomly distributed across sequencing lanes to avoid experimental bias. Two additional independent replicas of 1 million unique cDNA reads from the same blood draw were analyzed for two donors (one aged 18 to 30 and one aged 80 or older).

The donors were roughly 40 Caucasian individuals from Russia, aged about 6 to 95 years, who were systemically healthy. Each donor gave ten milliliters of peripheral blood, drawn into EDTA-treated Vacutainer tubes. Ficoll-Paque density-gradient centrifugation was used to isolate PBMCs, with at least 7 million obtained per sample. Trizol reagent was used to extract total RNA from the PBMCs, yielding at least 6 micrograms per sample. The percentages of naive CD45RAhigh/CD27high T cells were determined by flow cytometry on a PBMC aliquot from every donor. The method behind the library was 5' RACE. Sequencer: Illumina HiSeq 2500. A second roughly 7 to 12 cycle PCR used a sample-barcoded 5' primer and a J-beta primer mix. A unique molecular identifier was introduced onto each TCR beta cDNA molecule by a template-switch 5' adaptor carrying 12 random nucleotides. Each sample yielded at least 2.5 million CDR3-containing paired-end reads. First-strand cDNA was synthesized from all RNA with the Mint cDNA synthesis kit, primed by a TRBC-specific oligonucleotide. After uracil-DNA glycosylase treatment, a first 18-cycle PCR used universal primers M1SS and BC2_uni_R on all cDNA. The source study handled its data this way. Normalization of each sample was performed by random selection of 1 million high-quality reads, each carrying a distinct molecular identifier. Instead of being binned into consensus sequences, reads that shared molecular identifiers were thrown out. MiTCR, run with a Q25 quality threshold and the strictest error-elimination algorithm, handled CDR3 identification, clonotype clustering and error correction. Lower-bound total TCR beta diversity was estimated with a nonparametric unseen species model using Euler transformation. TCRdb reworked the public reads: Q25 trimming with fastp, MiXCR clone assembly, productive beta chains retained. Rows merge per CDR3 protein into single entries with the most common DNA and genes. TCRdb's processing, not the authors', yielded these V and J calls. The sample yields 700,000 to 1,000,000 distinct CDR3 sequences; around two fifths were counted once. The ten largest clones represent around 21% of the sample.

On the study overall, not on this receptor specifically: A strong correlation was found between observed TCR beta diversity and the percentage of naive T cells measured by flow cytometry. Estimates of total diversity from one million sequenced T cells were regarded as lower bounds and underestimates. Observed TCR beta diversity per million T cells fell roughly linearly with age, and a significant reduction was already apparent by age roughly 40. Bulk unsorted PBMC profiling prevented conclusive comparison of naive and antigen-experienced compartments. Compared with the aged group, the long-lived group had more naive CD4+ T cells, fewer expanded clones and increased TCR diversity, suggesting age selection. Because donor CMV infection status was unknown, age-related changes in expanded clonotypes were potentially confounded.

The TCR was taken from a man aged 60-69 years in good health. Sequenced: blood.

The nucleotides are TGTGCCAGCAGCCCATACCTACAGGGCCCCTATGGCTACACCTTC. Its product reads: CASSPYLQGPYGYTF. The chain employs TRBV5-5 and TRBJ1-2, with a weak D call of TRBD1 (6 bases match). V was cut back by 4 bases and J by 4 bases, leaving a gap of 17 bases between them. From cysteine to phenylalanine, the CDR3 is 15 amino acids long. Just CDR3 DNA is preserved here, 45 bases in frame from base 1. CDR1 and CDR2, looked up from the germline V gene (reference sequence), are SGHKS and YYEKEE.